This TCR beta chain was observed in a study of CD8 T cells in Susac syndrome. CD8+ and CD4+ T cells from blood underwent TCR beta sequencing. The multiple sclerosis control group was made up of treatment-naive patients with stable or active relapsing-remitting disease. Turning to this clonotype: The antigen is undetermined.

Study-wide results and caveats: TCR sequencing and HLA analysis covered a relatively small number of individuals.

Reverse transcription of 0.5 to 1 ug RNA was performed with random hexamers. The method of amplification for TCR beta CDR3 was immunoSEQ multiplex PCR, covering 54 Vbeta and 13 Jbeta. Using its own MiXCR run on the immunoSEQ multiplex PCR reads, TCRdb lists one record per CDR3 protein. The sample holds over 150,000 distinct CDR3 sequences; over 85% are singletons and the top ten take around 0.097%. This CDR3 is 16 amino acids long. Trimming took 0 bases from V and 11 from J, leaving 19 bases between them. The V gene's germline CDR1 is LNHNV and CDR2 YYDKDF (reference sequence). This receptor was identified in a human donor with multiple sclerosis. Sample: CD4+ T cells from PBMCs. The chain is built from TRBV15 and TRBJ1-4; TRBD1 is a possible D gene (6 bases). CDR3 protein: CATSRDTGTRFGKLFF. CDR3 coding DNA: TGTGCCACCAGCAGAGACACCGGGACACGCTTCGGGAAACTGTTTTTT.